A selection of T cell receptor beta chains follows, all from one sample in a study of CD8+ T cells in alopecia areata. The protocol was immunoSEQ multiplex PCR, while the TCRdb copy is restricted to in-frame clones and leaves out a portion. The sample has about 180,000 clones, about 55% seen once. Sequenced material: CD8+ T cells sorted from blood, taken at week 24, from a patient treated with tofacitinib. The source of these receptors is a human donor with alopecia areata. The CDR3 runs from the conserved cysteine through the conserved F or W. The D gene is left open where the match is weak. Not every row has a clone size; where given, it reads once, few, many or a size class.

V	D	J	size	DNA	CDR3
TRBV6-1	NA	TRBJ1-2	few	TGTGCCAGCAGTCCCAGCAGGGGCTACACCTTC	CASSPSRGYTF
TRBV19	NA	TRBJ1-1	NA	TGTGCCAGTAGCCCTGTCTCAGACACTGAAGCTTTCTTT	CASSPVSDTEAFF
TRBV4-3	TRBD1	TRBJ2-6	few	TGCGCCAGCAGCCCCGGGACAGGGGGCAGCAGAGGTGGGGCCAACGTCCTGACTTTC	CASSPGTGGSRGGANVLTF
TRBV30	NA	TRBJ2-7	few	TGTGCCTGGAAGGGGGACCCCTACGAGCAGTACTTC	CAWKGDPYEQYF
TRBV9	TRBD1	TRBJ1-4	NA	TGTGCCAGCAGCGTAGGGACAGGGTGGGGTGAAAAACTGTTTTTT	CASSVGTGWGEKLFF
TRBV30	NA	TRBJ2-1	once	TGTGCCTGGAGTGTCCCCAGGATTACCTACAATGAGCAGTTCTTC	CAWSVPRITYNEQFF
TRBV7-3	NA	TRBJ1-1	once	TGTGCCAGCAGCTTTGGGGGAGGAGGCACTGAAGCTTTCTTT	CASSFGGGGTEAFF
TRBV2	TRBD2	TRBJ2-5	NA	TGTGCCAGCAGTGAAGCTGGGGCGGGGGGAGTAAAGACCCAGTACTTC	CASSEAGAGGVKTQYF
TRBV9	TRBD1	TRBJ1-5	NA	TGTGCCAGCAGCCCAACGGGACAGGGCAATCAGCCCCAGCATTTT	CASSPTGQGNQPQHF
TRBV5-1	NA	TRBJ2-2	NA	TGCGCCAGCACCACAGTGACCGGGGAGCTGTTTTTT	CASTTVTGELFF
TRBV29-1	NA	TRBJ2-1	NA	TGCAGCGTTGAAGGGCGACAGATTGAGCAGTTCTTC	CSVEGRQIEQFF
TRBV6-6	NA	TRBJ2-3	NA	TGTGCCAGCAGTTACAGTCCAGATACGCAGTATTTT	CASSYSPDTQYF
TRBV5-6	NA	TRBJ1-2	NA	TGTGCCAGCAATTTAAGTCCGGATAAGGACTATGGCTACACCTTC	CASNLSPDKDYGYTF
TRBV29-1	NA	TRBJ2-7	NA	TGCAGCGTTGAAGGTGGTGACTCCTCCTACGAGCAGTACTTC	CSVEGGDSSYEQYF
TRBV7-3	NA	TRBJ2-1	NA	TGTGCCAGCAGCTCCACAGAGATTCCGGACAATGAGCAGTTCTTC	CASSSTEIPDNEQFF
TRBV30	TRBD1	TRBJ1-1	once	TGTGCCTGGAGTGTCCTCGGGACAGGGCACTTCTTGAACGATGAAGCTTTCTTT	CAWSVLGTGHFLNDEAFF
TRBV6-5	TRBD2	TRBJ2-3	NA	TGTGCCAGCAGTTACTCGCCGGGGGGAGATACGCAGTATTTT	CASSYSPGGDTQYF
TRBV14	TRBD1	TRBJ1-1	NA	TGTGCCAGCAGCCCACAACGGGCAGGGGGTGCTGAAGCTTTCTTT	CASSPQRAGGAEAFF
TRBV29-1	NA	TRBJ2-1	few	TGCAGCGTTGAGGGGGGCATACGTGGTTCCTACAATGAGCAGTTCTTC	CSVEGGIRGSYNEQFF
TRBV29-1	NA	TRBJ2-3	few	TGCAGCGTTGAAGATCGAGGGATTAGCACAGATACGCAGTATTTT	CSVEDRGISTDTQYF
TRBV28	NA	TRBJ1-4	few	TGTGCCAGCACCAAAATTGGGCTCAGAGGTAATGAAAAACTGTTTTTT	CASTKIGLRGNEKLFF
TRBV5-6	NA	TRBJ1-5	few	TGTGCCAGCAGCTTCCGAGGGAGGCAGCCCCAGCATTTT	CASSFRGRQPQHF
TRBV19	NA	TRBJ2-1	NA	TGTGCCAGTAGTATTGATTCCATCGATGAGCAGTTCTTC	CASSIDSIDEQFF
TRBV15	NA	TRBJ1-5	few	TGTGCCACCAGCAGAGCGAATTCAGGGAATCAGCCCCAGCATTTT	CATSRANSGNQPQHF
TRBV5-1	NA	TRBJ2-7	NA	TGCGCCAGCAGGGTACAGAGGCATTACGAGCAGTACTTC	CASRVQRHYEQYF
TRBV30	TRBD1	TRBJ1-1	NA	TGTGCCTGGAGAACAGGGGGGTTAGGAACTGAAGCTTTCTTT	CAWRTGGLGTEAFF
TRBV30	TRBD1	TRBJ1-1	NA	TGTGCCTGGAGTGTGGGACAGGGGCACACTGAAGCTTTCTTT	CAWSVGQGHTEAFF
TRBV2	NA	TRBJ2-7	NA	TGTGCCAGCAGTGAAAGGGTCGTAGGCTACGAGCAGTACTTC	CASSERVVGYEQYF
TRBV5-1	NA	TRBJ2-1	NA	TGCGCCAGCAGCTTGGTACCAGGCGTTGACAATGAGCAGTTCTTC	CASSLVPGVDNEQFF
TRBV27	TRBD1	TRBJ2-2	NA	TGTGCCAGCAGTTTAAGGGGGCACACCGGGGAGCTGTTTTTT	CASSLRGHTGELFF
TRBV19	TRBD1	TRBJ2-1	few	TGTGCCAGTACCACGGGACAGGGGAACAATGAGCAGTTCTTC	CASTTGQGNNEQFF
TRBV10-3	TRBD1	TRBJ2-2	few	TGTGCCATCAGTGAGACCGGGACAGGGAACACCGGGGAGCTGTTTTTT	CAISETGTGNTGELFF
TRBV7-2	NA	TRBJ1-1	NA	TGTGCCAGCAGCCTTCTCTCGGGGGGGACTGAAGCTTTCTTT	CASSLLSGGTEAFF